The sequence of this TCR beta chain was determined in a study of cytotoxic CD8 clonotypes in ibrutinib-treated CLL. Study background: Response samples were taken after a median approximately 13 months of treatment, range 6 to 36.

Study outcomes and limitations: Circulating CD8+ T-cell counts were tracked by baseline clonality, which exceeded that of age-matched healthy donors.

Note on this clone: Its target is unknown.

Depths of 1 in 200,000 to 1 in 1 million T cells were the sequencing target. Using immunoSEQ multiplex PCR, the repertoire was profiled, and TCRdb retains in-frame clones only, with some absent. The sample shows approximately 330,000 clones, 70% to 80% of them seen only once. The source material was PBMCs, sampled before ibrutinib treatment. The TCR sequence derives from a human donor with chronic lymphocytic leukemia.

The chain's CDR3 is CASSQGTSVTGELFF. The CDR3 DNA reads as TGCGCCAGCAGCCAAGGGACTAGCGTTACCGGGGAGCTGTTTTTT. The rearrangement links TRBV4-3 to TRBJ2-2; TRBD2 agrees at 9 bases. Germline V CDR1 and CDR2: LGHNA, YSLEER. V was clipped by 1 base and J by 5 bases; unmatched bases: 2. The CDR3 has 15 amino acids.